Below are 25 T cell receptor beta chains sequenced from a single sample in a study of blood T cells in healthy people across ages. The use of a sample-barcoded 5' primer and a J-beta primer mix characterized a second PCR of about 7 to 12 cycles. MiXCR, applied by TCRdb to the 5' RACE reads, yields one record per CDR3 protein. The table has over 1,500,000 distinct CDR3 sequences, roughly 50% seen once. The sequencing input was blood. Receptors were obtained from a woman aged 40 to 50 in good health.

This clonotype has only a few counts. The chain has TRBV20-1 and TRBJ2-3; D unclear. Per the germline V gene, CDR1 is DFQATT and CDR2 is SNEGSKA (reference sequence). The CDR3 runs to 12 residues. Trimming removed 4 bases from V and 4 bases from J, with 9 bases in between. DNA for the CDR3: TGCAGTGCTACCCTTTTTCCAGATACGCAGTATTTT. Protein product: CSATLFPDTQYF.

This clonotype was counted a few times. The chain carries TRBV28 and TRBJ2-7, with D perhaps TRBD1 or TRBD2 (6 bases each). CDR3 length: 16 amino acids. Looked up from germline, CDR1 is MDHEN and CDR2 is SYDVKM. Between the trimmed V and J ends, which lost 7 bases and 0 bases, there was a span of 19 bases. For the CDR3, the DNA is TGTGCCAGCAATGGCTATAGCGGACAGACCTCCTACGAGCAGTACTTC. Residues: CASNGYSGQTSYEQYF.

This clonotype came up a few times. The chain combines TRBV20-1 with TRBJ1-2; a possible D gene is TRBD1 (6 bases). The CDR3 totals 13 residues. Trimming removed 0 bases at V and 4 bases at J, with 9 bases between. The germline V gene has CDR1 DFQATT and CDR2 SNEGSKA (reference sequence). This chain's CDR3 is CSARDRDTYGYTF. The CDR3, as DNA: TGCAGTGCTAGAGACAGGGACACCTATGGCTACACCTTC.

Worth noting for this clonotype: One base away lies a much larger clone, so this may be a sequencing read error. The chain couples TRBV7-8 to TRBJ2-5; D is undetermined. The J call is doubtful: the DNA matches TRBJ2-7 better. The CDR3 loop spans 12 amino acids. Germline-derived CDR1 and CDR2 are SGHVS and FQNEAQ. The CDR3 DNA sequence: TGTGCCAGCAGCTTAAGGAGTGACGAGCAGTACTTC. Its protein is CASSLRSDEQYF.

The rearrangement links TRBV9 to TRBJ2-3; D not resolved. Germline assignment: CDR1 SGDLS and CDR2 YYNGEE. V gave up 3 bases and J gave up 4 bases, with 15 bases separating them. The CDR3 has 15 residues. The CDR3 DNA reads TGTGCCAGCAGCGCGACACTATCTGGCGCAGATACGCAGTATTTT. This codes for CASSATLSGADTQYF.

This clonotype has more than one count but fewer than ten. The genes are TRBV4-3 and TRBJ1-2; no reliable D call. The germline V gene encodes CDR1 LGHNA and CDR2 YSLEER. CDR3 length: 12 residues. With 1 base removed from V and 12 bases from J, the gap between germline ends came to 12 bases. The CDR3 loop reads CASSQGYGGHTF. The CDR3 DNA reads as TGCGCCAGCAGCCAAGGTTACGGCGGCCACACCTTC.

The chain joins TRBV20-1 to TRBJ2-4, with 8 bases that match TRBD2. There are 15 residues in the CDR3. In germline, CDR1 is DFQATT, CDR2 SNEGSKA (reference sequence). J was trimmed by 3 bases and V by 1 base; bases with no gene match: 5. Written as DNA, the CDR3 is TGCAGTGCTAGAGCGGGGGGGCGCGGCAAAAACATTCAGTACTTC. It codes for CSARAGGRGKNIQYF.

The V call is TRBV4-1, the J call TRBJ2-7, with a weak D call TRBD2 (6 bases). Per the germline V gene, CDR1 is MGHRA and CDR2 is YSYEKL. V was pared by 0 bases and J by 2 bases, with 11 bases between. The CDR3 contains 15 residues. Here the CDR3 DNA reads TGCGCCAGCAGCCAAGAATCCGGGGGACCCTACGAGCAGTACTTC. Amino acid sequence: CASSQESGGPYEQYF.

This clonotype was picked up a small number of times. The chain couples TRBV4-3 to TRBJ1-2; D gene uncertain. Germline V gene sequence: CDR1 LGHNA, CDR2 YSLEER. V lost 0 bases and J 2 bases, leaving 10 bases between the germline ends. CDR3 size: 15 residues. CDR3 sequence reads: CASSQEFEGNYGYTF. CDR3 DNA: TGCGCCAGCAGCCAAGAGTTTGAGGGCAACTATGGCTACACCTTC.

This clonotype occurred once. This is likely a read error, given that the CDR3 carries no conserved phenylalanine or tryptophan at its end. The chain couples TRBV18 to TRBJ2-5; D gene uncertain. V lost 4 bases and J 6 bases, leaving 18 bases between the germline ends. CDR3 length equals 15 residues. Germline CDR1 KGHSH, CDR2 LQKENI. CDR3 residues: CASSRGQSGLQTQYS. The CDR3 region has the DNA TGTGCCAGCTCACGAGGTCAGTCCGGGCTGCAGACCCAGTACTCC.

This chain uses TRBV20-1 with TRBJ1-6; D unresolved. V dropped 3 bases and J dropped 11 bases, with 17 bases sitting between them. The CDR3 extends over 14 amino acids. Germline values: CDR1 DFQATT, CDR2 SNEGSKA (reference sequence). CDR3 in amino acids: CSASSSIGVAPLHF. In DNA form, the CDR3 reads TGCAGTGCTAGTTCCTCCATTGGGGTTGCACCCCTCCACTTT.

The gene calls are TRBV6-6 and TRBJ1-4; D is unclear. Per germline, CDR1 MNHNY and CDR2 SVGAGI (reference sequence). This CDR3 is built from 12 residues. With 8 bases removed from V and 7 bases from J, the gap between germline ends came to 11 bases. CDR3 in amino acids: CASGQSPEKLFF. CDR3 bases: TGTGCCAGCGGGCAGAGCCCTGAAAAACTGTTTTTT.

V is TRBV19 and J is TRBJ1-2; D is undetermined. The V end lost 6 bases, the J end lost 2 bases, and 4 bases lay between the germline ends. The CDR3 consists of 11 residues. Germline CDR1 LNHDA, CDR2 SQIVND (reference sequence). CDR3 DNA: TGTGCCAGTAGGCACAACTATGGCTACACCTTC. It translates to CASRHNYGYTF.

This chain uses TRBV9 with TRBJ2-5; D is perhaps TRBD1 or TRBD2 (5 bases each). Germline CDR1 reads SGDLS; CDR2 reads YYNGEE. Trimming took off 4 bases at V and 4 bases at J, with 17 bases between the two ends. CDR3 length: 15 amino acids. The CDR3 DNA reads as TGTGCCAGCAGCAGGGCTCTAGGGGAGCGAGAGACCCAGTACTTC. Translation: CASSRALGERETQYF. Complete variable domain (other parts from reference TRBV9 and TRBJ2-5): DSGVTQTPKHLITATGQRVTLRCSPRSGDLSVYWYQQSLDQGLQFLIQYYNGEERAKGNILERFSAQQFPDLHSELNLSSLELGDSALYFCASSRALGERETQYFGPGTRLLVL.

Points on this clonotype: A junction end diverges from the germline sequence, so it may reflect a read error. This chain uses TRBV20-1 with TRBJ2-7, with 9 bases matching TRBD1. In germline, CDR1 is DFQATT, CDR2 SNEGSKA (reference sequence). This CDR3 contains 14 residues. The CDR3 nucleotides are TGCAGTGCTAACGGGACAGGGAGCTCCTACGTGCAGTACTTC. This translates into CSANGTGSSYVQYF.

The rearrangement joins TRBV5-6 to TRBJ2-1; the match to TRBD1 covers 8 bases. Germline loops: CDR1 SGHDT, CDR2 YYEEEE. The V and J ends lost 0 bases and 2 bases, in that order; junction bases with no gene match: 7. The CDR3 contains 17 residues. CDR3 nucleotides: TGTGCCAGCAGCTTGGGGACAGGGCTGGTAACCTACAATGAGCAGTTCTTC. Its translation: CASSLGTGLVTYNEQFF.

The rearrangement joins TRBV2 to TRBJ1-2, with D possibly being TRBD1 (5 bases). This CDR3 contains 15 residues. V dropped 4 bases and J dropped 5 bases, with 17 bases sitting between them. The germline CDR1 and CDR2 sequences are SNHLY and FYNNEI. DNA for the CDR3: TGTGCCAGCAGTGGGCGGGCCTCATCAGGGTATGGCTACACCTTC. This translates into CASSGRASSGYGYTF.

This sequence joins TRBV18 and TRBJ2-7; D is unclear. The V gene's germline CDR1 is KGHSH and CDR2 LQKENI. V lost 1 base and J lost 1, with 8 bases in between. The CDR3 covers 14 residues. The CDR3 bases are TGTGCCAGCTCACCACGGAGCCGGTCCTACGAGCAGTACTTC. Translated: CASSPRSRSYEQYF.

The chain uses TRBV28 and TRBJ2-1; D is uncertain. The CDR3 length is 15 residues. Trimming removed 3 bases from V and 5 bases from J, with 14 bases in between. CDR1 MDHEN and CDR2 SYDVKM come from the germline V gene. The CDR3 bases are TGTGCCAGCAGTTTGCCCGCCATTTATAACAATGAGCAGTTCTTC. Its translation is CASSLPAIYNNEQFF.

This clonotype was seen more than once but under ten times. The chain recombines TRBV28 with TRBJ2-5; 8 bases fit TRBD2. The CDR3 consists of 19 residues. The J segment lost 0 bases and the V segment lost 5 bases, leaving 17 bases of the junction unmatched. Per germline, CDR1 MDHEN and CDR2 SYDVKM. The CDR3 is CASSKGRPGTSGYQETQYF. Here the CDR3 DNA reads TGTGCCAGCAGTAAAGGACGGCCCGGGACTAGTGGGTACCAAGAGACCCAGTACTTC.

The chain couples TRBV4-3 to TRBJ1-5, with D perhaps TRBD1 (5 bases). Germline V lookup: CDR1 LGHNA, CDR2 YSLEER. CDR3 length equals 17 residues. V gave up 0 bases and J gave up 3 bases, with 15 bases separating them. The CDR3 sequence is CASSQDWGRQSNQPQHF. The CDR3 nucleotides are TGCGCCAGCAGCCAAGATTGGGGTAGACAGTCCAATCAGCCCCAGCATTTT.

V and J are TRBV4-3 and TRBJ2-7; TRBD1 matches 7 bases. The CDR3 is 14 residues long. Per germline, CDR1 LGHNA and CDR2 YSLEER. The trim removed 4 bases at V and 3 bases at J, leaving 6 bases unmatched. CDR3 nucleotides: TGCGCCAGCAGCCGAAGATGGGACAGCTACGAGCAGTACTTC. Its protein product is CASSRRWDSYEQYF.

The chain has TRBV7-8 and TRBJ2-7, with TRBD2 matching 7 bases. The germline V gene encodes CDR1 SGHVS and CDR2 FQNEAQ. Trimming removed 1 base from V and 1 base from J; junction bases left unmatched: 10. CDR3 length: 17 amino acids. The CDR3 region has the DNA TGTGCCAGCAGCTTAGTTAGGTCGGGGGGACGATCCTACGAGCAGTACTTC. Residues: CASSLVRSGGRSYEQYF.

In this sample, this clonotype turned up a few times. One junction end does not reproduce the germline sequence, and a read error may be involved. The chain carries TRBV7-3 and TRBJ2-5; D is unclear. In germline, CDR1 is SGHTA, CDR2 FQGTGA. The CDR3 has 14 residues. CDR3 residues: CAGSLSHRGETQYF. DNA for the CDR3: TGTGCCGGCAGCTTATCCCATAGAGGAGAGACCCAGTACTTC. The variable domain in full, completed from reference TRBV7-3 and TRBJ2-5, reads GAGVSQTPSNKVTEKGKYVELRCDPISGHTALYWYRQSLGQGPEFLIYFQGTGAADDSGLPNDRFFAVRPEGSVSTLKIQRTERGDSAVYLCAGSLSHRGETQYFGPGTRLLVL.

The V and J genes are TRBV7-9 and TRBJ1-2; a possible D gene is TRBD1 (5 bases). This CDR3 has 16 amino acids. Trimming stripped 5 bases from V and 7 bases from J, with 23 bases between. CDR1 is SEHNR and CDR2 is FQNEAQ in the germline V gene (reference sequence). The CDR3 reads CASSQRTRDGDSGYTF. In DNA form, the CDR3 reads TGTGCCAGCAGCCAAAGAACCAGGGATGGAGACTCTGGCTACACCTTC. Filled out from reference TRBV7-9 and TRBJ1-2, the complete variable domain reads DTGVSQNPRHKITKRGQNVTFRCDPISEHNRLYWYRQTLGQGPEFLTYFQNEAQLEKSRLLSDRFSAERPKGSFSTLEIQRTEQGDSAMYLCASSQRTRDGDSGYTFGSGTRLTVV.